This passage covers 18 T cell receptor beta chains from one sample sequenced in a study of cytomegalovirus exposure and HLA in healthy donors. PCR used 60 Vbeta primers and 13 Jbeta primers. Repertoires were generated with immunoSEQ multiplex PCR, while TCRdb's copy carries only in-frame clones and drops some. Reported are 75,000 to 95,000 clones; the ten largest clones contain about 4.6%. Sequences were obtained from PBMCs. The source is a man aged 25 to 45 in good health and CMV-seronegative.

The chain is built from TRBV27 and TRBJ2-1; 13 positions agree with TRBD2. Losses at the gene ends were 4 bases for V and 4 bases for J; bases not matched to a gene: 4. The CDR3 extends over 16 amino acids. CDR1 is MNHEY, CDR2 SMNVEV, per germline (reference sequence). CDR3 nucleotides: TGTGCCAGCAGTTATAGGGGACTAGCGGGGTACAATGAGCAGTTCTTC. Translating gives CASSYRGLAGYNEQFF.

The rearrangement links TRBV5-6 to TRBJ2-7; 7 bases agree with TRBD1. This CDR3 is built from 15 residues. Germline lookup yields CDR1 SGHDT and CDR2 YYEEEE. V lost 4 bases, J lost 2 bases, and 9 bases stayed unmatched. The CDR3 spells CASSATPGQTYEQYF. CDR3 DNA: TGTGCCAGCAGCGCAACCCCGGGACAGACCTACGAGCAGTACTTC.

V usage is TRBV9 and J usage is TRBJ2-7, with D perhaps matching TRBD2 (6 bases). Trimming removed 2 bases from V and 4 bases from J, with 16 bases in between. The CDR3 totals 15 residues. CDR1 and CDR2 (germline): SGDLS, YYNGEE. DNA for the CDR3: TGTGCCAGCAGCGTCCGGGACTCAAAGACTTACGAGCAGTACTTC. Its protein is CASSVRDSKTYEQYF. Full variable domain (outside the CDR3, taken from reference TRBV9 and TRBJ2-7): DSGVTQTPKHLITATGQRVTLRCSPRSGDLSVYWYQQSLDQGLQFLIQYYNGEERAKGNILERFSAQQFPDLHSELNLSSLELGDSALYFCASSVRDSKTYEQYFGPGTRLTVT.

This chain connects TRBV10-1 to TRBJ2-5, with 9 bases identical to TRBD1. J lost 0 bases, V lost 8 bases, and 10 bases had no gene match. CDR3 length equals 16 residues. CDR1 and CDR2 (germline): WNHNN, SYGVQD (reference sequence). CDR3 sequence: CASLGQGCKNQETQYF. The CDR3 DNA reads as TGCGCCAGCCTGGGACAGGGCTGCAAGAACCAAGAGACCCAGTACTTC.

This sequence joins TRBV5-1 and TRBJ1-1, with D possibly being TRBD1 (5 bases). Germline CDR1 SGHRS, CDR2 YFSETQ. The CDR3 extends over 15 amino acids. V dropped 1 base and J dropped 1 base, with 11 bases sitting between them. For the CDR3, the DNA is TGCGCCAGCAGCTTGTGGGGTACAGGGAACACTGAAGCTTTCTTT. Residues: CASSLWGTGNTEAFF.

The V call is TRBV9, the J call TRBJ2-1, with D perhaps TRBD2 (6 bases). V lost 4 bases, J lost 7 bases, and 15 bases lay in between. The germline V gene encodes CDR1 SGDLS and CDR2 YYNGEE. There are 14 residues in the CDR3. CDR3 region: CASSSSAGGNEQFF. As DNA, the CDR3 is TGTGCCAGCAGCTCCTCAGCTGGAGGGAATGAGCAGTTCTTC.

V is TRBV27 and J is TRBJ2-7; D might be TRBD2 (6 bases). Germline lookup yields CDR1 MNHEY and CDR2 SMNVEV (reference sequence). V dropped 9 bases and J dropped 10 bases, with 28 bases sitting between them. The CDR3 extends over 15 amino acids. DNA for the CDR3: TGTGCCAGTAAACGCTGGGGGGACCCCATCTCCCCCCAGTACTTC. Protein product: CASKRWGDPISPQYF.

The chain couples TRBV5-1 to TRBJ2-3, with 8 bases aligning to TRBD2. Germline values: CDR1 SGHRS, CDR2 YFSETQ. The CDR3 has 15 amino acids. With V trimmed by 1 base and J by 2 bases, 3 bases remained unmatched. CDR3 residues: CASSLTSGLTDTQYF. CDR3 DNA sequence: TGCGCCAGCAGCTTGACTAGCGGCCTCACAGATACGCAGTATTTT.

The rearrangement uses TRBV19 and TRBJ2-5; 8 bases match TRBD1. This CDR3 has 14 residues. Trimming cost V 3 bases and J 6 bases; bases outside gene matches: 6. From germline, CDR1 is LNHDA and CDR2 SQIVND (reference sequence). The CDR3 sequence: CASSIRDRGQTQYF. The CDR3 DNA is TGTGCCAGTAGTATCCGTGACAGGGGACAGACCCAGTACTTC.

The V gene is TRBV6-1, the J gene TRBJ2-7; D might be TRBD1 (6 bases). CDR1 is MNHNS, CDR2 SASEGT, per germline. Trimming took off 5 bases at V and 3 bases at J, with 14 bases between the two ends. This CDR3 has 14 residues. Written as DNA, the CDR3 is TGTGCCAGCAGTCTCCGGGACACGGGCTACGAGCAGTACTTC. Translation gives CASSLRDTGYEQYF.

The chain employs TRBV9 and TRBJ1-1, with TRBD1 as a possible D gene (5 bases). Per germline, CDR1 SGDLS and CDR2 YYNGEE. V lost 0 bases, J lost 1 base, and 10 bases lay in between. The CDR3 is made up of 15 amino acids. CDR3 residues: CASSVEGQANTEAFF. The DNA for the CDR3 is TGTGCCAGCAGCGTAGAGGGGCAGGCGAACACTGAAGCTTTCTTT. Complete variable domain (other parts from reference TRBV9 and TRBJ1-1): DSGVTQTPKHLITATGQRVTLRCSPRSGDLSVYWYQQSLDQGLQFLIQYYNGEERAKGNILERFSAQQFPDLHSELNLSSLELGDSALYFCASSVEGQANTEAFFGQGTRLTVV.

Comment on this clone: The junction departs from germline at one end; a sequencing error may be responsible. The chain employs TRBV4-1 and TRBJ2-1; 7 bases map to TRBD2. Germline CDR1 and CDR2: MGHRA and YSYEKL. This CDR3 comprises 17 residues. The CDR3 DNA follows: TGCGCCAGCAGTCAAGATATTGGTGCTAGCGGATACAATGAGCAGTTCTTC. This translates into CASSQDIGASGYNEQFF.

The gene calls are TRBV29-1 and TRBJ2-5; TRBD1 agrees at 10 bases. V lost 6 bases to trimming and J lost 2 bases; unmatched junction nucleotides: 0. CDR1 is SQVTM and CDR2 is ANQGSEA in the germline V gene. The CDR3 length is 12 residues. CDR3: CSVDRGQETQYF. The CDR3 nucleotides read TGCAGCGTGGACAGGGGGCAAGAGACCCAGTACTTC. The complete variable domain, with remaining parts taken from reference TRBV29-1 and TRBJ2-5, reads SAVISQKPSRDICQRGTSLTIQCQVDSQVTMMFWYRQQPGQSLTLIATANQGSEATYESGFVIDKFPISRPNLTFSTLTVSNMSPEDSSIYLCSVDRGQETQYFGPGTRLLVL.

The genes are TRBV5-6 and TRBJ1-6; 8 nucleotides line up with TRBD1. The ends lost 2 bases at V and 9 bases at J; junction bases unmatched: 7. The CDR3 extends over 15 amino acids. Germline V gene lookup returns CDR1 SGHDT and CDR2 YYEEEE. In DNA, the CDR3 is TGTGCCAGCAGCTTAGGGGACAGGTCCGGTTCACCCCTCCACTTT. Translating it yields CASSLGDRSGSPLHF.

The J gene is TRBJ2-1, the V gene TRBV4-3, with TRBD2 matching 10 bases. Germline-derived CDR1 and CDR2 are LGHNA and YSLEER. CDR3 length: 17 residues. The V gene end was trimmed by 0 bases and the J gene end by 4 bases; junction bases not matched to a gene: 6. CDR3 DNA: TGCGCCAGCAGCCAAGAAAGATCAGCGGGGGGGTACAATGAGCAGTTCTTC. It encodes CASSQERSAGGYNEQFF.

V and J are TRBV11-1 and TRBJ2-1; D is perhaps TRBD1 (5 bases). This CDR3 is built from 15 residues. CDR1 is SGHAT, CDR2 FQDESV, per germline (reference sequence). V gave up 2 bases and J gave up 0 bases, with 8 bases separating them. The CDR3 reads CASSLQGYSYNEQFF. CDR3 coding DNA: TGTGCCAGCAGCTTACAGGGCTACTCCTACAATGAGCAGTTCTTC.

This chain joins TRBV6-5 and TRBJ1-5; D not resolved. CDR3 size: 15 residues. V was clipped by 1 base and J by 4 bases, with 11 bases between them. The germline V gene has CDR1 MNHEY and CDR2 SVGAGI. As DNA, the CDR3 is TGTGCCAGCAGTTACTGGCGGCCGAATAATCAGCCCCAGCATTTT. This encodes CASSYWRPNNQPQHF.

Notes on this clone: This same CDR3 is encoded by further DNA sequences in the sample. The chain employs TRBV5-1 and TRBJ2-7; a possible D gene is TRBD2 (6 bases). In germline, CDR1 is SGHRS, CDR2 YFSETQ. The CDR3 is 13 amino acids. The ends were cut back, 1 base at V and 2 bases at J, with 7 bases in the middle. The CDR3 nucleotides are TGCGCCAGCAGCTTGAGACTAGCCTACGAGCAGTACTTC. As protein: CASSLRLAYEQYF.